The 27 T cell receptor beta chains given below trace back to one sample, sequenced in a study of control samples from healthy donors and cancer patients. Produced via immunoSEQ multiplex PCR; TCRdb's table is partial and in-frame only. The sample has 400,000 to 450,000 clones; approximately 90% are singletons. Sequencing was performed on PBMCs. All receptors derive from a man in his forties with head and neck cancer.

The V and J genes are TRBV28 and TRBJ2-5; D possibly corresponds to TRBD2 (6 bases). The CDR3 runs 21 residues. V lost 5 bases, J lost 4 bases, and 35 bases lay in between. CDR1 and CDR2 from the germline V gene are MDHEN and SYDVKM. In DNA, the CDR3 is TGTGCCAGCAGTGAGACTAGTCCAAAACCCGTTAGTTCTTTCGGAGTAGAGACCCAGTACTTC. This encodes CASSETSPKPVSSFGVETQYF. The full variable domain, rest sourced from reference TRBV28 and TRBJ2-5, is DVKVTQSSRYLVKRTGEKVFLECVQDMDHENMFWYRQDPGLGLRLIYFSYDVKMKEKGDIPEGYSVSREKKERFSLILESASTNQTSMYLCASSETSPKPVSSFGVETQYFGPGTRLLVL.

The chain is built from TRBV5-1 and TRBJ1-4; no definite D call. The germline V and J ends were trimmed by 3 bases and 8 bases, with 14 bases remaining between them. Germline V gives CDR1 SGHRS, CDR2 YFSETQ. The CDR3 spans 14 residues. The CDR3 reads CASSSSGMREKLFF. The CDR3 coding sequence is TGCGCCAGCAGCTCTTCGGGGATGAGGGAAAAACTGTTTTTT.

The chain carries TRBV5-1 and TRBJ2-7; 8 bases line up with TRBD1. This CDR3 is 14 amino acids long. The ends lost 4 bases at V and 3 bases at J; junction bases unmatched: 6. The germline gives CDR1 SGHRS, CDR2 YFSETQ. The CDR3 nucleotides are TGCGCCAGCAGCCTGGACAGGGCGGGCTACGAGCAGTACTTC. It translates to CASSLDRAGYEQYF.

The chain uses TRBV14 and TRBJ2-7; D is unclear. Germline V gene data show CDR1 as SGHDN and CDR2 as FVKESK. Trimming cost V 3 bases and J 1 base, with 7 bases left between them. The CDR3 has 13 residues. The CDR3 sequence is CASSQRNSYEQYF. The CDR3, as DNA: TGTGCCAGCAGCCAGAGGAATTCCTACGAGCAGTACTTC.

This chain uses TRBV30 with TRBJ2-2; either TRBD1 or TRBD2 may supply D (5 bases each). The CDR3 covers 17 residues. Trimming left V 6 bases short and J 4 bases short, with 24 bases between. The germline CDR1 and CDR2 sequences are GTSNPN and SVGIG (reference sequence). This chain's CDR3 is CACPPNGAKRGTGELFF. For the CDR3, the DNA is TGTGCCTGCCCCCCAAACGGGGCAAAAAGGGGCACCGGGGAGCTGTTTTTT.

The V call is TRBV27, the J call TRBJ2-7; the D gene is possibly TRBD2 (5 bases). Germline V CDR1 and CDR2: MNHEY, SMNVEV (reference sequence). V lost 8 bases and J lost 3, with 17 bases in between. The CDR3 spans 14 residues. CDR3 region: CASGRTGINYEQYF. The CDR3 region has the DNA TGTGCCAGCGGGCGGACGGGAATTAACTACGAGCAGTACTTC.

V is TRBV29-1 and J is TRBJ1-5; D is unresolved. The V gene's germline CDR1 is SQVTM and CDR2 ANQGSEA. The CDR3 has 12 amino acids. With 4 bases removed from V and 7 bases from J, the gap between germline ends came to 11 bases. CDR3 DNA sequence: TGCAGCGTTGTGTTATCAGGCCAGCCCCAGCATTTT. Its protein is CSVVLSGQPQHF.

The chain combines TRBV4-3 with TRBJ1-1; 10 nucleotides align to TRBD1. Germline V gives CDR1 LGHNA, CDR2 YSLEER. The CDR3 spans 16 residues. With 3 bases clipped from V and 2 bases from J, the junction kept 6 bases outside the gene matches. Here the CDR3 DNA reads TGCGCCAGCAGCCAGTTGCGGACAGGGGGTAACACTGAAGCTTTCTTT. The encoded protein is CASSQLRTGGNTEAFF.

This sequence joins TRBV3-1 (or the pseudogene TRBV3-2) and TRBJ1-2; 9 bases line up with TRBD1. Trimming took 4 bases from V and 7 from J; bases not matched to a gene: 7. The CDR3 has 14 residues. Germline V gene lookup returns CDR1 LGHDT and CDR2 YNNKEL (reference sequence). The CDR3 DNA reads TGTGCCAGCAGCCCGGACAGGGGTTTTGCTGGCTACACCTTC. It yields the protein CASSPDRGFAGYTF.

J is TRBJ2-1 and V is TRBV5-1; D could derive from TRBD1 or TRBD2 (6 bases each). The CDR3 loop spans 14 amino acids. The ends were cut back, 7 bases at V and 5 bases at J, with 16 bases in the middle. Germline V gene sequence: CDR1 SGHRS, CDR2 YFSETQ. The CDR3 loop is CASSEGGSNNEQFF. CDR3 sequence (DNA): TGCGCCAGCTCCGAGGGGGGAAGCAACAATGAGCAGTTCTTC.

The gene calls are TRBV6-5 and TRBJ1-2; TRBD1 is a possible D gene (5 bases). CDR1 and CDR2 from the germline V gene are MNHEY and SVGAGI. The CDR3 is 15 residues long. Trimming cost V 7 bases and J 1 base, with 16 bases left between them. DNA for the CDR3: TGTGCCAGCAACGCCAGGGACGGAATTAACTATGGCTACACCTTC. It codes for CASNARDGINYGYTF.

The genes are TRBV5-4 and TRBJ1-1; D is uncertain. Germline loops: CDR1 SGHNT, CDR2 YYREEE (reference sequence). This CDR3 has 13 residues. Between the trimmed V and J ends, which lost 0 bases and 1 base, there was a span of 4 bases. In DNA form, the CDR3 reads TGTGCCAGCAGCTTGGAAGAGAACACTGAAGCTTTCTTT. It yields the protein CASSLEENTEAFF.

This chain links TRBV21-1 with TRBJ2-3. TRBV21-1 counts as a pseudogene. The CDR3 spans 18 residues. This chain's CDR3 is CASSRHPGPVRFTDTQYF. The CDR3, as DNA: TGTGCCAGCAGCAGGCACCCAGGACCGGTCCGATTCACAGATACGCAGTATTTT.

Only a few counts were recorded for this clone. Mismatch with germline at one junction end may stem from a read error. This chain connects TRBV7-7 to TRBJ2-2; TRBD1 agrees at 8 bases. The CDR3 extends over 15 amino acids. Germline CDR1 reads SSHAT; CDR2 reads FNYEAQ (reference sequence). The CDR3 spells CASSPGTGNTGELFF. CDR3 sequence (DNA): TGTGCTAGCAGCCCCGGGACAGGGAACACCGGGGAGCTGTTTTTT.

The chain couples TRBV9 to TRBJ1-1; D perhaps matches TRBD1 (6 bases). CDR1 SGDLS and CDR2 YYNGEE come from the germline V gene. V was cut by 4 bases and J by 5 bases, with 15 bases left in between. CDR3 length: 14 amino acids. CDR3 nucleotide sequence: TGTGCCAGCAGCCCCTCGGGGGCACCAACTGAAGCTTTCTTT. Translating it yields CASSPSGAPTEAFF.

This chain connects TRBV5-1 to TRBJ2-2, with TRBD1 matching over 8 bases. The length of the CDR3 is 17 residues. V shed 3 bases and J 6 bases; nucleotides not matched to a gene: 13. Germline values: CDR1 SGHRS, CDR2 YFSETQ. CDR3 nucleotide sequence: TGCGCCAGCAGCTCCAGGGGGCAGAGCCTATCGGCCGGGGAGCTGTTTTTT. Its protein is CASSSRGQSLSAGELFF.

The chain is built from TRBV28 and TRBJ1-1, with D possibly being TRBD1 (6 bases). The length of the CDR3 is 16 residues. Trimming took 6 bases from V and 0 from J, leaving 17 bases between them. CDR1 is MDHEN and CDR2 is SYDVKM in the germline V gene. The CDR3 DNA reads TGTGCCAGCAGCAGGACAGTTACCATCCTGAACACTGAAGCTTTCTTT. Translating gives CASSRTVTILNTEAFF.

The gene calls are TRBV7-2 and TRBJ2-2; 7 bases line up with TRBD1. The J segment lost 7 bases and the V segment lost 0 bases, leaving 8 bases of the junction unmatched. The CDR3 covers 16 residues. Germline CDR1 SGHTA, CDR2 FQGNSA. CDR3 sequence (DNA): TGTGCCAGCAGCTTAGCTCTAGGGGGCAAGATCGGGGAGCTGTTTTTT. Its translation: CASSLALGGKIGELFF.

The rearrangement joins TRBV14 to TRBJ2-1, with 7 positions matching TRBD2. J gave up 0 bases and V 4 bases, and 3 bases lay outside the gene matches. Germline CDR1 is SGHDN and CDR2 is FVKESK. The CDR3 covers 15 residues. DNA of the CDR3: TGTGCCAGCAGCCCAGCGGGATACTCCTACAATGAGCAGTTCTTC. Translation: CASSPAGYSYNEQFF.

V and J are TRBV9 and TRBJ2-7, with 7 bases that match TRBD2. This CDR3 spans 15 amino acids. The germline V gene encodes CDR1 SGDLS and CDR2 YYNGEE. J was trimmed by 4 bases and V by 0 bases; bases with no gene match: 7. CDR3 sequence: CASSVDAGRNYEQYF. In nucleotides, the CDR3 is TGTGCCAGCAGCGTAGATGCCGGGAGGAATTACGAGCAGTACTTC.

This clone was seen once. This chain links TRBV27 with TRBJ2-1; 8 bases fit TRBD1. V shed 6 bases, J shed 0 bases, and the junction held 7 bases outside the gene matches. The CDR3 extends over 16 amino acids. Per germline, CDR1 MNHEY and CDR2 SMNVEV (reference sequence). The CDR3 coding sequence is TGTGCCAGCAGGCGGGGACAGGCACTCTCCTACAATGAGCAGTTCTTC. It translates to CASRRGQALSYNEQFF.

This CDR3 reads CASSEARAPQPQHF. The CDR3 bases are TGTGCCAGCAGTGAAGCGCGAGCACCTCAGCCCCAGCATTTT. The rearrangement uses TRBV2 and TRBJ1-5; no clear D gene. CDR3 size: 14 residues. The V end was cut by 0 bases, the J end by 6 bases, with 9 bases between. Germline V gene sequence: CDR1 SNHLY, CDR2 FYNNEI.

This chain uses TRBV5-1 with TRBJ1-6, with 7 positions matching TRBD1. Germline CDR1 is SGHRS and CDR2 is YFSETQ. There are 13 residues in the CDR3. The trim removed 6 bases at V and 9 bases at J, leaving 6 bases unmatched. CDR3 coding DNA: TGCGCCAGCAACGACAGGGAGGGTTCACCCCTCCACTTT. Its protein is CASNDREGSPLHF.

This chain joins TRBV7-3 and TRBJ1-6, with unresolved D. The CDR3 covers 14 residues. CDR1 SGHTA and CDR2 FQGTGA come from the germline V gene. The V and J ends lost 3 bases and 7 bases respectively, with 10 bases between them. The CDR3 coding sequence is TGTGCCAGCAGCTTCGGATCTACCAATTCACCCCTCCACTTT. Translation gives CASSFGSTNSPLHF. Filled out from reference TRBV7-3 and TRBJ1-6, the complete variable domain reads GAGVSQTPSNKVTEKGKYVELRCDPISGHTALYWYRQSLGQGPEFLIYFQGTGAADDSGLPNDRFFAVRPEGSVSTLKIQRTERGDSAVYLCASSFGSTNSPLHFGNGTRLTVT.

The chain links TRBV9 to TRBJ1-1; the D is unclear. The CDR3 is made up of 14 amino acids. V dropped 5 bases and J dropped 3 bases, with 14 bases sitting between them. The germline gives CDR1 SGDLS, CDR2 YYNGEE. DNA of the CDR3: TGTGCCAGCAGTTACTTATCTACCGACACTGAAGCTTTCTTT. The encoded protein is CASSYLSTDTEAFF. The full variable domain, in which reference TRBV9 and TRBJ1-1 provide the parts outside the CDR3, is DSGVTQTPKHLITATGQRVTLRCSPRSGDLSVYWYQQSLDQGLQFLIQYYNGEERAKGNILERFSAQQFPDLHSELNLSSLELGDSALYFCASSYLSTDTEAFFGQGTRLTVV.

The rearrangement links TRBV3-1 (or the pseudogene TRBV3-2) to TRBJ1-2; weak D call: TRBD1 (5 bases). The CDR3 totals 16 residues. V was trimmed by 0 bases and J by 8 bases, leaving 19 bases between them. CDR1 and CDR2 (germline): LGHDT, YNNKEL (reference sequence). CDR3 DNA sequence: TGTGCCAGCAGCCAAGAGGGGTCAGGGCTTCACAGAGGCTACACCTTC. It yields the protein CASSQEGSGLHRGYTF.

The rearrangement links TRBV19 to TRBJ1-2; 7 positions agree with TRBD1. The V segment lost 8 bases and the J segment 6 bases; nucleotides outside the gene matches: 6. Germline values: CDR1 LNHDA, CDR2 SQIVND (reference sequence). The CDR3 spans 12 residues. The CDR3 DNA reads TGTGCCAGTGTGACAGGGAGGGATGGCTACACCTTC. As protein: CASVTGRDGYTF. Based on the CDR3 plus reference TRBV19 and TRBJ1-2, the full variable domain is DGGITQSPKYLFRKEGQNVTLSCEQNLNHDAMYWYRQDPGQGLRLIYYSQIVNDFQKGDIAEGYSVSREKKESFPLTVTSAQKNPTAFYLCASVTGRDGYTFGSGTRLTVV.